The next 30 T cell receptor beta chains were all read from a single sample in a study of PD-L1 blockade in urothelial cancer. Sequenced by immunoSEQ multiplex PCR; TCRdb stores in-frame clones only, minus some. Seen here are 56,000 or so clones, 86% observed once, and the top ten hold under 3.5%. The material sequenced was PBMCs, taken around atezolizumab (anti-PD-L1) treatment. These receptors were collected from a man in his forties or fifties with urothelial cancer.

The rearrangement uses TRBV9 and TRBJ1-1; TRBD1 is a possible D gene (6 bases). V was shortened by 4 bases and J by 1 base, with 11 bases between the two germline ends. The length of the CDR3 is 14 residues. Germline V lookup: CDR1 SGDLS, CDR2 YYNGEE. CDR3 in DNA: TGTGCCAGCAGCCGACAGGTTTCGAACACTGAAGCTTTCTTT. Protein sequence: CASSRQVSNTEAFF.

The rearrangement joins TRBV19 to TRBJ2-5; 12 bases map to TRBD1. CDR1 and CDR2 from the germline V gene are LNHDA and SQIVND (reference sequence). This CDR3 spans 17 amino acids. V lost 3 bases to trimming and J lost 4 bases; unmatched junction nucleotides: 9. This CDR3 is CASSMQLGQGARETQYF. As DNA, the CDR3 is TGTGCCAGTAGTATGCAACTGGGACAGGGGGCAAGAGAGACCCAGTACTTC.

The V call is TRBV5-8, the J call TRBJ2-1; 14 positions agree with TRBD2. V shed 5 bases and J 3 bases; nucleotides not matched to a gene: 13. The germline CDR1 and CDR2 sequences are SGHTS and YDEGEE. This CDR3 comprises 19 residues. CDR3: CASSSSFRTSGRIYNEQFF. DNA of the CDR3: TGTGCCAGCAGTTCGTCGTTTAGGACTAGCGGGAGGATCTACAATGAGCAGTTCTTC.

The chain employs TRBV9 and TRBJ2-5; tentative D call: TRBD2 (5 bases). CDR3 length equals 13 residues. V was trimmed by 1 base and J by 4 bases, leaving 8 bases between them. Germline assignment: CDR1 SGDLS and CDR2 YYNGEE. The CDR3 loop reads CASSVPGSETQYF. CDR3 nucleotides: TGTGCCAGCAGCGTACCGGGGTCAGAGACCCAGTACTTC.

The chain has TRBV2 and TRBJ2-2; D gene unclear. Germline CDR1 reads SNHLY; CDR2 reads FYNNEI. The CDR3 totals 14 residues. V was trimmed by 6 bases and J by 5 bases, leaving 13 bases between them. CDR3 bases: TGTGCCAGCAGAACAGCTCAATGGACCGGGGAGCTGTTTTTT. Translated: CASRTAQWTGELFF.

The rearrangement uses TRBV6-1 and TRBJ1-1, with 8 nucleotides matching TRBD1. This CDR3 is built from 12 residues. V gave up 8 bases and J gave up 5 bases; unmatched junction bases: 4. Germline V gene lookup returns CDR1 MNHNS and CDR2 SASEGT. The CDR3 sequence is CASGQGGTEAFF. The CDR3 DNA follows: TGTGCCAGCGGACAGGGTGGAACTGAAGCTTTCTTT.

The chain has TRBV19 and TRBJ2-5, with TRBD2 matching 15 bases. The CDR3 runs to 17 residues. V shed 5 bases and J 2 bases; nucleotides not matched to a gene: 6. CDR1 and CDR2 (germline): LNHDA, SQIVND (reference sequence). In nucleotides, the CDR3 is TGTGCCAGTAGTCCACGGACTAGCGGGAGGGGGCAAGAGACCCAGTACTTC. Translating gives CASSPRTSGRGQETQYF.

The chain employs TRBV6-1 and TRBJ2-7; the D is unclear. This CDR3 contains 15 residues. Germline V lookup: CDR1 MNHNS, CDR2 SASEGT. Trimming removed 3 bases from V and 1 base from J, with 13 bases in between. CDR3 protein: CASSERHGRSYEQYF. The CDR3 DNA reads TGTGCCAGCAGTGAGCGACACGGCAGATCCTACGAGCAGTACTTC.

The CDR3 nucleotides read TGTGCCAGCAGCTTGGCGGGAGGTCCGGAGACCCAGTACTTC. It is translated as CASSLAGGPETQYF. The rearrangement links TRBV7-2 to TRBJ2-5, with 8 positions matching TRBD2. There are 14 residues in the CDR3. Trimming at V came to 3 bases and at J to 5 bases, leaving 5 bases not matched to a gene. Germline V lookup: CDR1 SGHTA, CDR2 FQGNSA.

This sequence joins TRBV6-5 and TRBJ2-1; D possibly corresponds to TRBD1 (6 bases). Trimming pared 2 bases from V and 10 bases from J, leaving 9 bases between. This CDR3 has 12 residues. CDR1 MNHEY and CDR2 SVGAGI come from the germline V gene. The CDR3 DNA sequence: TGTGCCAGCAGTTACGGAGACAGGGAGCAGTTCTTC. This gives the protein CASSYGDREQFF.

The chain employs TRBV7-6 and TRBJ2-3; TRBD2 is a possible D gene (6 bases). Looked up from germline, CDR1 is SGHVS and CDR2 is FNYEAQ. Deletions cut 0 bases from V and 2 bases from J, with 12 bases between. The CDR3 loop spans 16 amino acids. In DNA, the CDR3 is TGTGCCAGCAGCTTAGCGGTGGGACTCAACACAGATACGCAGTATTTT. Its translation: CASSLAVGLNTDTQYF.

J is TRBJ2-7 and V is TRBV28; D unclear. The germline V gene has CDR1 MDHEN and CDR2 SYDVKM. The CDR3 sequence is 14 residues long. V lost 6 bases and J lost 1, with 13 bases in between. In DNA form, the CDR3 reads TGTGCCAGCAGGCCGACGGGTCGATCCTACGAGCAGTACTTC. Residues: CASRPTGRSYEQYF.

V is TRBV14 and J is TRBJ2-5; TRBD2 matches 10 bases. With 1 base clipped from V and 13 bases from J, the junction kept 9 bases outside the gene matches. This CDR3 is built from 14 residues. CDR1 is SGHDN, CDR2 FVKESK, per germline. CDR3: CASSQGFLAGALYF. CDR3 bases: TGTGCCAGCAGCCAAGGTTTCCTAGCGGGAGCCCTGTACTTC.

The rearrangement joins TRBV7-9 to TRBJ2-5; possible D gene TRBD2, 5 bases. CDR1 is SEHNR and CDR2 is FQNEAQ in the germline V gene (reference sequence). Trimming pared 1 base from V and 3 bases from J, leaving 15 bases between. The CDR3 covers 16 residues. The CDR3 spells CASSLVGVAPKETQYF. Written as DNA, the CDR3 is TGTGCCAGCAGCTTAGTCGGGGTGGCACCCAAAGAGACCCAGTACTTC.

The rearrangement uses TRBV28 and TRBJ2-7, with TRBD2 matching over 7 bases. CDR1 is MDHEN and CDR2 is SYDVKM in the germline V gene. The J segment lost 3 bases and the V segment lost 6 bases, leaving 8 bases of the junction unmatched. This CDR3 is built from 14 residues. CDR3 amino acids: CASRPPIAGYEQYF. The CDR3 DNA sequence: TGTGCCAGCAGGCCACCTATAGCGGGCTACGAGCAGTACTTC.

The chain recombines TRBV6-1 with TRBJ2-5; D not resolved. The V and J ends lost 1 base and 4 bases respectively, with 7 bases between them. Germline V CDR1 and CDR2: MNHNS, SASEGT. This CDR3 contains 13 residues. CDR3 sequence: CASSEVSVETQYF. CDR3 DNA: TGTGCCAGCAGTGAAGTGTCAGTAGAGACCCAGTACTTC.

This chain uses TRBV18 with TRBJ2-5; 9 bases are a match to TRBD2. CDR3 length: 14 residues. Trimming cost V 3 bases and J 5 bases; bases outside gene matches: 4. Germline V lookup: CDR1 KGHSH, CDR2 LQKENI. CDR3 loop: CASSPGLAPETQYF. CDR3 DNA: TGTGCCAGCTCACCGGGACTAGCCCCCGAGACCCAGTACTTC.

V gene TRBV5-4 combines with J gene TRBJ1-2; D possibly corresponds to TRBD1 (5 bases). Trimming left V 4 bases short and J 2 bases short, with 12 bases between. The CDR3 totals 14 residues. Germline V gene data show CDR1 as SGHNT and CDR2 as YYREEE (reference sequence). The CDR3 protein is CASSLPGANYGYTF. The CDR3 region has the DNA TGTGCCAGCAGCCTTCCTGGGGCAAACTATGGCTACACCTTC.

The chain uses TRBV5-1 and TRBJ2-2; 9 bases map to TRBD2. The CDR3 sequence is 14 residues long. The germline CDR1 and CDR2 sequences are SGHRS and YFSETQ. V shed 5 bases and J 7 bases; nucleotides not matched to a gene: 6. CDR3 DNA sequence: TGCGCCAGCAGGCGGGAGGGGAAGGTCGGGGAGCTGTTTTTT. As protein: CASRREGKVGELFF.

The chain uses TRBV19 and TRBJ2-3; 10 nucleotides align to TRBD1. The CDR3 runs to 15 residues. Trimming cost V 6 bases and J 3 bases; bases outside gene matches: 6. Per the germline V gene, CDR1 is LNHDA and CDR2 is SQIVND (reference sequence). CDR3 nucleotides: TGTGCCAGTAGGGGACAGGGGAGGCTAACAGATACGCAGTATTTT. It yields the protein CASRGQGRLTDTQYF.

The rearrangement joins TRBV9 to TRBJ2-1; 7 nucleotides match TRBD2. CDR1 and CDR2 (germline): SGDLS, YYNGEE. This CDR3 contains 15 residues. V was clipped by 3 bases and J by 3 bases; unmatched bases: 6. CDR3 bases: TGTGCCAGCAGCGACCGGGAGGCCCACTACAATGAGCAGTTCTTC. Protein product: CASSDREAHYNEQFF.

The V call is TRBV7-2, the J call TRBJ1-5; D not certain. From germline, CDR1 is SGHTA and CDR2 FQGNSA. The CDR3 extends over 13 amino acids. Trimming cost V 6 bases and J 1 base, with 7 bases left between them. DNA of the CDR3: TGTGCCAGCAGTCTAGACAGCAATCAGCCCCAGCATTTT. This gives the protein CASSLDSNQPQHF. Full variable domain (missing parts from reference TRBV7-2 and TRBJ1-5): GAGVSQSPSNKVTEKGKDVELRCDPISGHTALYWYRQSLGQGLEFLIYFQGNSAPDKSGLPSDRFSAERTGGSVSTLTIQRTQQEDSAVYLCASSLDSNQPQHFGDGTRLSIL.

This chain joins TRBV28 and TRBJ1-2, with 7 bases fitting TRBD1. CDR3 length: 16 amino acids. J gave up 1 base and V 6 bases, and 11 bases lay outside the gene matches. Germline V gene sequence: CDR1 MDHEN, CDR2 SYDVKM. In nucleotides, the CDR3 is TGTGCCAGCAGGACAGGGTTACGGGGGAATAACTATGGCTACACCTTC. It codes for CASRTGLRGNNYGYTF.

V and J are TRBV28 and TRBJ2-7; possible D gene TRBD2, 6 bases. V lost 2 bases and J 4 bases, leaving 15 bases between the germline ends. CDR1 and CDR2 (germline): MDHEN, SYDVKM. CDR3 size: 15 residues. The CDR3 bases are TGTGCCAGCAGTTTACCACCTCCCGCGGGATACGAGCAGTACTTC. Protein sequence: CASSLPPPAGYEQYF. Filled out from reference TRBV28 and TRBJ2-7, the complete variable domain reads DVKVTQSSRYLVKRTGEKVFLECVQDMDHENMFWYRQDPGLGLRLIYFSYDVKMKEKGDIPEGYSVSREKKERFSLILESASTNQTSMYLCASSLPPPAGYEQYFGPGTRLTVT.

The V and J genes are TRBV6-5 and TRBJ2-7; 7 bases fit TRBD2. CDR3 length: 13 residues. Looked up from germline, CDR1 is MNHEY and CDR2 is SVGAGI. Trimming took 6 bases from V and 5 from J; bases not matched to a gene: 7. The CDR3 here is CASRVPGGNEQYF. In nucleotides, the CDR3 is TGTGCCAGCAGGGTACCGGGGGGTAACGAGCAGTACTTC.

The table lists this clone with a count of one. CDR3 in amino acids: CASSFFSEAFF. The CDR3 DNA reads TGTGCCAGCAGCTTTTTCTCTGAAGCTTTCTTT. The chain joins TRBV7-9 to TRBJ1-1; D is unclear. Per germline, CDR1 SEHNR and CDR2 FQNEAQ (reference sequence). V lost 3 bases, J lost 6 bases, and 5 bases lay in between. The CDR3 sequence is 11 residues long.

The chain carries TRBV7-3 and TRBJ2-1; tentatively, D is TRBD2 (6 bases). Trimming stripped 3 bases from V and 4 bases from J, with 10 bases between. The CDR3 extends over 14 amino acids. Germline V CDR1 and CDR2: SGHTA, FQGTGA. The CDR3 sequence is CASSLGGEYNEQFF. The DNA of the CDR3 is TGTGCCAGCAGCTTGGGCGGGGAGTACAATGAGCAGTTCTTC. Combining the CDR3 with reference TRBV7-3 and TRBJ2-1 gives the whole variable domain GAGVSQTPSNKVTEKGKYVELRCDPISGHTALYWYRQSLGQGPEFLIYFQGTGAADDSGLPNDRFFAVRPEGSVSTLKIQRTERGDSAVYLCASSLGGEYNEQFFGPGTRLTVL.

This clone is medium-sized (0.01 to 0.1%) by share. V usage is TRBV6-4 and J usage is TRBJ2-7, with 10 bases fitting TRBD2. Germline CDR1 MRHNA, CDR2 SNTAGT. V lost 3 bases to trimming and J lost 6 bases; unmatched junction nucleotides: 2. The CDR3 covers 13 residues. The CDR3 protein is CASSEGTSAEQYF. CDR3 DNA: TGTGCCAGCAGTGAAGGGACTAGCGCCGAGCAGTACTTC.

The chain recombines TRBV2 with TRBJ2-1, with 8 bases aligning to TRBD2. The CDR3 is 13 residues long. The V gene's germline CDR1 is SNHLY and CDR2 FYNNEI. V gave up 6 bases and J gave up 5 bases; unmatched junction bases: 3. The CDR3 is CASRLAADNEQFF. The CDR3 DNA follows: TGTGCCAGCAGACTAGCGGCCGACAATGAGCAGTTCTTC.

CDR3 amino acids: CASGLSARNNEQFF. In DNA, the CDR3 is TGTGCTAGTGGTTTGTCTGCTAGAAACAATGAGCAGTTCTTC. V usage is TRBV12-5 and J usage is TRBJ2-1; D uncertain. The CDR3 has 14 residues. The germline V and J ends were trimmed by 2 bases and 5 bases, with 10 bases remaining between them. Per germline, CDR1 LGHNT and CDR2 FRNRAP.